There are many counts of the clone carrying this TCR beta chain. Its antigen is currently unknown. Indicated time point: persistent/refractory GD, antithyroid drugs over 5 years with positive TRAb. With RNA extracted from PBMCs as input, the TCR library was made. Approximately 8.3 milliliters of peripheral blood went into EDTA tubes. J gave up 2 bases and V 7 bases, and 10 bases lay outside the gene matches. The CDR3 covers 15 residues. Germline assignment: CDR1 MNHNS and CDR2 SASEGT. This record belongs to a study of regulatory T cells in long-lasting Graves disease. Regarding the study as a whole: Those with persistent disease had in common more public clonotypes (around 2,700) than new patients (about 970). Preferential use of TRBV28, TRBJ1-2 and TRBJ2-5 was seen in persistent disease.

Library construction for TCR beta used iRepertoire HTBI primers and Arm-PCR of CDR3 regions. TCRdb recomputed calls from the multiplex PCR reads with MiXCR, one row per CDR3 protein. The sample consists of roughly 400,000 distinct CDR3 sequences, around a fifth of them appearing once. The rearrangement uses TRBV6-1 and TRBJ2-7, with 8 bases fitting TRBD2. This receptor was identified in a female donor with Graves disease. The source material was peripheral blood mononuclear cells (PBMCs), sampled when the disease was refractory, from a patient treated with antithyroid drugs. The CDR3 loop is CASMNSGMYPYEQYF. DNA of the CDR3: TGTGCCAGCATGAATAGCGGGATGTACCCCTACGAGCAGTACTTC.